The source of this T cell receptor beta chain is a study of cytomegalovirus exposure and HLA in healthy donors. There are 14 residues in the CDR3. V lost 0 bases to trimming and J lost 6 bases, with 11 bases between them. Per germline, CDR1 ENHRY and CDR2 SYGVKD. This PCR relied on a set of 60 Vbeta primers and 13 Jbeta primers. The repertoire was sequenced with immunoSEQ multiplex PCR; TCRdb's copy has only in-frame clones and lacks some. The table includes about 60,000 clones, 60% to 80% detected once. J is TRBJ2-5 and V is TRBV10-3, with a possible D match to TRBD2 (6 bases). This clonotype was sampled from a middle-aged woman in good health and CMV-seropositive. Sequencing was carried out using PBMCs. The CDR3 spells CAISESTREKTQYF. The DNA of the CDR3 is TGTGCCATCAGTGAGTCGACGCGGGAAAAGACCCAGTACTTC.